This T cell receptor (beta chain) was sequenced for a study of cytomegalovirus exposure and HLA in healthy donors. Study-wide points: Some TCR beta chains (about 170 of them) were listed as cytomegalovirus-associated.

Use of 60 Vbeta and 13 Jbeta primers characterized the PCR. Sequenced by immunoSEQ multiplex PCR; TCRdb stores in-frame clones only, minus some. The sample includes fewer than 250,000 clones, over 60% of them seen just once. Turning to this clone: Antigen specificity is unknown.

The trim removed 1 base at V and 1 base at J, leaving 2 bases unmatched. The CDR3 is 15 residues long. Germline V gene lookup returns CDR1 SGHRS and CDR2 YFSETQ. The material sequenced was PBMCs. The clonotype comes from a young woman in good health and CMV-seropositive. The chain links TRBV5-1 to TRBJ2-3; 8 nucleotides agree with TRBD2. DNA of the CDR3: TGCGCCAGCAGCTTGCGGGGGGGCCGCACAGATACGCAGTATTTT. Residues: CASSLRGGRTDTQYF.